The entry below describes one TCR beta chain. Its target is unknown. This sample is part of a study of tumor-infiltrating lymphocytes in primary liver carcinoma. The overall study: These patients were men and women whose ages were 30 to 69 years. Findings and caveats of the study: With p = 0.039, the top-250-clone fraction in tumors significantly exceeded that in blood.

With a constant-region primer, TCR beta cDNA was made from 450 to 500 ng of total RNA. For TCR beta, libraries were produced by three nested multiplex PCR rounds using slightly modified ARM-PCR. Two initial PCR rounds of 10 to 11 cycles each paired TRBV1-TRBV30 forward primers with a C-beta reverse primer. Via MiXCR, TCRdb re-called the multiplex PCR reads, giving one row per CDR3 protein. In the table there are 150,000 to 200,000 distinct CDR3 sequences, 85% of which are singletons. CDR1 SGHRS and CDR2 YFSETQ come from the germline V gene. The V gene lost 4 bases and the J gene lost 7 bases, with 15 bases spanning the gap. CDR3 length equals 14 residues. For each extraction, RNA and DNA were obtained together from around 18-30 mg of unsorted bulk tissue.

This TCR was sampled from a man aged 40-50 years with primary liver carcinoma and hepatitis B virus infection. The chain is built from TRBV5-1 and TRBJ1-3; D is undetermined. The sample consisted of tumor tissue from primary liver carcinoma. CDR3 region: CASSPREMTNTIYF. DNA of the CDR3: TGCGCCAGCAGCCCCCGGGAAATGACTAACACCATATATTTT.